These 30 T cell receptor beta chains originate from one sample sequenced in a study of preoperative IRX-2 immunotherapy in early breast cancer (dated by TCRdb to the late 2010s). The receptor library was made with the immunoSEQ multiplex PCR assay. What TCRdb holds here is the immuneACCESS table cut down to in-frame rearrangements. Part of the clones is not present; checked against another copy, under half of the missing clones reflect an unresolved V gene, and the others are unexplained. The sample table records 75,000 to 100,000 clones; 80% to 90% of these occur just once. Roughly 2% of the sample goes to the ten largest clones. The treatment or condition tag for this specimen amounts to: preoperative locoregional IRX-2 cytokine immunotherapy. Sequences were derived from tumor tissue, sampled after IRX-2 immunotherapy. These receptor sequences come from a human donor with breast cancer.

The J gene is TRBJ2-1, the V gene TRBV11-3; TRBD2 might be the D (7 bases). Germline CDR1 and CDR2: SGHNT and YENEEA. Trimming took 3 bases from V and 3 from J, leaving 12 bases between them. The length of the CDR3 is 15 residues. The DNA of the CDR3 is TGTGCCAGCAGCTTGGGGGCGGGAGACTACAATGAGCAGTTCTTC. Translating it yields CASSLGAGDYNEQFF.

Written as DNA, the CDR3 is TGTGCCAGCCGTGCTGGGGGGCCTGGGTACGAGCAGTACTTC. This encodes CASRAGGPGYEQYF. The rearrangement uses TRBV6-8 and TRBJ2-7; tentatively, D is TRBD1 or TRBD2 (6 bases each). The CDR3 length is 14 residues. Germline V gene sequence: CDR1 MNHGY, CDR2 SAAAGT. V lost 8 bases, J lost 4 bases, and 18 bases lay in between.

The V call is TRBV2, the J call TRBJ1-1; no firm D call. The germline V and J ends were trimmed by 5 bases and 1 base, with 8 bases remaining between them. The CDR3 contains 13 residues. Germline V CDR1 and CDR2: SNHLY, FYNNEI. The CDR3 DNA follows: TGTGCCAGCAGTAGTTTGGGGAACACTGAAGCTTTCTTT. It yields the protein CASSSLGNTEAFF.

The J gene is TRBJ1-5, the V gene TRBV12-1; the DNA was not compared with TRBD1, the D call given in the table. TRBV12-1 is given as a pseudogene. The CDR3 runs 13 residues. This CDR3 is CASSTGLNQPQHF. CDR3 DNA sequence: TGTGCCAGCAGCACAGGGCTCAATCAGCCCCAGCATTTT.

The chain couples TRBV29-1 to TRBJ1-4; no reliable D call. This CDR3 region has 12 residues. With 4 bases removed from V and 5 bases from J, the gap between germline ends came to 8 bases. Germline V gives CDR1 SQVTM, CDR2 ANQGSEA. The CDR3 bases are TGCAGCGTTGTTGAGGGAAATGAAAAACTGTTTTTT. It translates to CSVVEGNEKLFF.

This sequence joins TRBV19 and TRBJ2-7; TRBD1 matches 8 bases. CDR3 length equals 15 residues. V lost 4 bases to trimming and J lost 0 bases; unmatched junction nucleotides: 5. Germline values: CDR1 LNHDA, CDR2 SQIVND (reference sequence). CDR3 DNA sequence: TGTGCCAGTAGTACGCAGACAGGGGCCTCCTACGAGCAGTACTTC. Translation: CASSTQTGASYEQYF.

The rearrangement uses TRBV18 and TRBJ2-1; 13 bases agree with TRBD2. The CDR3 is 16 residues long. With V trimmed by 5 bases and J by 5 bases, 6 bases remained unmatched. The germline V gene has CDR1 KGHSH and CDR2 LQKENI. The CDR3 bases are TGTGCCAGCTCATGGGCCGGGACTAGCGGGAACAATGAGCAGTTCTTC. Residues: CASSWAGTSGNNEQFF.

The chain recombines TRBV19 with TRBJ1-1; 8 bases are a match to TRBD1. The CDR3 loop spans 15 amino acids. V lost 4 bases, J lost 4 bases, and 8 bases stayed unmatched. CDR1 and CDR2 (germline): LNHDA, SQIVND (reference sequence). CDR3 residues: CASSTRTGRRTEAFF. The CDR3 DNA sequence: TGTGCCAGTAGTACTAGGACAGGGCGTCGCACTGAAGCTTTCTTT.

The J gene is TRBJ1-2, the V gene TRBV28; D might be TRBD1 (5 bases). Germline-derived CDR1 and CDR2 are MDHEN and SYDVKM. Trimming pared 9 bases from V and 3 bases from J, leaving 14 bases between. The CDR3 totals 13 residues. CDR3 sequence (DNA): TGTGCCAGTTGGGGCGGGGAGGACTATGGCTACACCTTC. Its translation is CASWGGEDYGYTF.

The V call is TRBV29-1, the J call TRBJ1-4; TRBD1 matches at 12 bases. Germline V lookup: CDR1 SQVTM, CDR2 ANQGSEA. This CDR3 spans 16 amino acids. Trimming took 6 bases from V and 0 from J; bases not matched to a gene: 5. CDR3 loop: CSVEGQGASTNEKLFF. DNA of the CDR3: TGCAGCGTCGAGGGACAGGGGGCATCAACTAATGAAAAACTGTTTTTT.

The rearrangement joins TRBV19 to TRBJ2-5; D gene unclear. Trimming took 5 bases from V and 7 from J, leaving 11 bases between them. The CDR3 extends over 12 amino acids. Germline V gives CDR1 LNHDA, CDR2 SQIVND (reference sequence). The CDR3 loop reads CASSHDTGTQYF. The CDR3 DNA reads as TGTGCCAGTAGTCATGACACGGGGACCCAGTACTTC.

This clone has only a few counts. V usage is TRBV6-8 and J usage is TRBJ1-1; D unresolved. The V gene lost 5 bases and the J gene lost 2 bases, with 12 bases spanning the gap. Per the germline V gene, CDR1 is MNHGY and CDR2 is SAAAGT. The CDR3 loop spans 14 amino acids. This CDR3 is CASSGDDTNTEAFF. CDR3 sequence (DNA): TGTGCCAGCAGTGGAGACGACACCAACACTGAAGCTTTCTTT.

The chain links TRBV6-8 to TRBJ1-2; no definite D call. Trimming cost V 3 bases and J 7 bases, with 12 bases left between them. Germline CDR1 and CDR2: MNHGY and SAAAGT. There are 13 residues in the CDR3. The CDR3, as DNA: TGTGCCAGCAGTTATTCTTGGGATACTGGCTACACCTTC. Protein sequence: CASSYSWDTGYTF.

The chain combines TRBV19 with TRBJ2-3, with 9 bases lining up with TRBD2. CDR1 is LNHDA and CDR2 is SQIVND in the germline V gene (reference sequence). There are 17 residues in the CDR3. Unmatched junction bases numbered 10, after V lost 1 base and J lost 5 bases. CDR3 loop: CASSIVPSGRPQDTQYF. CDR3 nucleotide sequence: TGTGCCAGTAGTATAGTTCCCAGCGGGAGGCCGCAAGATACGCAGTATTTT.

V is TRBV22-1 and J is TRBJ2-1; the table's D call, TRBD2, was not checked against the DNA. TRBV22-1 is given as a pseudogene. The CDR3 has 15 amino acids. The CDR3 DNA sequence: TGTGCCAGCAGTTCCTCTAGATTGACCTACAATGAGCAGTTCTTC. It codes for CASSSSRLTYNEQFF.

This sequence joins TRBV6-8 and TRBJ2-3, with TRBD2 matching over 16 bases. The CDR3 is 16 amino acids. The germline V gene encodes CDR1 MNHGY and CDR2 SAAAGT. Trimming cost V 4 bases and J 6 bases; bases outside gene matches: 4. The chain's CDR3 is CASSSGLAGGMDTQYF. For the CDR3, the DNA is TGTGCCAGCAGTTCGGGACTAGCGGGAGGGATGGATACGCAGTATTTT.

The rearrangement uses TRBV12-5 and TRBJ1-5; D may be TRBD1 (5 bases). Per the germline V gene, CDR1 is LGHNT and CDR2 is FRNRAP. The CDR3 length is 13 residues. The ends were cut back, 5 bases at V and 4 bases at J, with 9 bases in the middle. The CDR3 DNA follows: TGTGCTAGTGGTGAGGGGAGGAATCAGCCCCAGCATTTT. Its translation is CASGEGRNQPQHF.

The chain uses TRBV5-1 and TRBJ2-1; a possible D gene is TRBD1 (6 bases). CDR1 is SGHRS, CDR2 YFSETQ, per germline. The CDR3 length is 15 residues. Trimming cost V 4 bases and J 9 bases, with 20 bases left between them. The chain's CDR3 is CASSIRAGDPSEQFF. In DNA form, the CDR3 reads TGCGCCAGCAGCATTAGGGCAGGGGATCCTTCTGAGCAGTTCTTC.

This chain connects TRBV5-1 to TRBJ2-3; D possibly uses TRBD1 or TRBD2 (5 bases each). The CDR3 sequence is 16 residues long. The V end was cut by 3 bases, the J end by 3 bases, with 17 bases between. The germline V gene has CDR1 SGHRS and CDR2 YFSETQ. Written as DNA, the CDR3 is TGCGCCAGCAGCTCTGGAGGTGGGGCGGGTACAGATACGCAGTATTTT. Its protein product is CASSSGGGAGTDTQYF.

The chain recombines TRBV11-3 with TRBJ1-2; 8 bases are a match to TRBD1. CDR3 size: 16 residues. V shed 3 bases and J 6 bases; nucleotides not matched to a gene: 12. From germline, CDR1 is SGHNT and CDR2 YENEEA. As DNA, the CDR3 is TGTGCCAGCAGCTTGGTGGACGACAGGGGAGGAAATGGCTACACCTTC. This sequence encodes CASSLVDDRGGNGYTF.

In its sample, this clone was seen once. The chain combines TRBV10-2 with TRBJ1-5, with a tentative D call TRBD1 (5 bases). V shed 5 bases and J shed 4 bases, with 12 bases lying between them. The germline CDR1 and CDR2 sequences are WSHSY and SAAADI. CDR3 length equals 14 residues. CDR3 region: CASSPGIFNQPQHF. The CDR3 DNA is TGCGCCAGCAGTCCAGGGATCTTTAATCAGCCCCAGCATTTT.

The gene calls are TRBV28 and TRBJ1-5, with D possibly matching TRBD1 (5 bases). CDR3 size: 15 residues. Germline lookup yields CDR1 MDHEN and CDR2 SYDVKM. Trimming left V 6 bases short and J 3 bases short, with 15 bases between. The CDR3 DNA sequence: TGTGCCAGCAGGCGGGGGGGACCTAACAATCAGCCCCAGCATTTT. Residues: CASRRGGPNNQPQHF.

The chain carries TRBV28 and TRBJ1-2; D is uncertain. V gave up 4 bases and J gave up 3 bases, with 21 bases separating them. Per the germline V gene, CDR1 is MDHEN and CDR2 is SYDVKM. The CDR3 is made up of 17 amino acids. The CDR3 sequence: CASSSVVRVPIDYGYTF. In nucleotides, the CDR3 is TGTGCCAGCAGTTCGGTTGTGAGGGTTCCGATAGACTATGGCTACACCTTC.

V usage is TRBV7-1 and J usage is TRBJ1-2; D is unresolved. TRBV7-1 is treated as an ORF (open reading frame) with a function not yet certain. The CDR3 is 15 residues long. V lost 5 bases to trimming and J lost 0 bases, with 13 bases between them. CDR3 DNA sequence: TGTGCCAGCAGCGCACCCGGCCTCGCTAACTATGGCTACACCTTC. It encodes CASSAPGLANYGYTF.

The chain links TRBV5-1 to TRBJ1-1, with 8 nucleotides matching TRBD1. V lost 3 bases, J lost 4 bases, and 8 bases stayed unmatched. The V gene's germline CDR1 is SGHRS and CDR2 YFSETQ. CDR3 length: 15 residues. The CDR3 here is CASSSFGQGSTEAFF. Here the CDR3 DNA reads TGCGCCAGCAGCTCGTTCGGACAGGGAAGCACTGAAGCTTTCTTT.

This sequence joins TRBV29-1 and TRBJ2-1; 7 bases are a match to TRBD2. CDR1 is SQVTM and CDR2 is ANQGSEA in the germline V gene. J was trimmed by 4 bases and V by 8 bases; bases with no gene match: 8. The CDR3 loop spans 13 amino acids. The CDR3 here is CSLFLAAYNEQFF. DNA of the CDR3: TGCAGCCTATTTCTAGCGGCGTACAATGAGCAGTTCTTC.

The V call is TRBV19, the J call TRBJ1-3; D possibly corresponds to TRBD1 (6 bases). This CDR3 has 15 residues. CDR1 is LNHDA and CDR2 is SQIVND in the germline V gene (reference sequence). Trimming removed 6 bases from V and 0 bases from J, with 12 bases in between. CDR3 sequence: CASREGDFSGNTIYF. The CDR3 DNA sequence: TGTGCCAGTAGGGAGGGGGACTTCTCTGGAAACACCATATATTTT.

V is TRBV29-1 and J is TRBJ1-1, with D maybe TRBD1 (5 bases). The CDR3 has 12 amino acids. Trimming left V 6 bases short and J 8 bases short, with 16 bases between. Germline V CDR1 and CDR2: SQVTM, ANQGSEA. CDR3 bases: TGCAGCGTCGAGAGCGTTGACAGAGAAGCTTTCTTT. Its protein product is CSVESVDREAFF. The variable domain in full, completed from reference TRBV29-1 and TRBJ1-1, reads SAVISQKPSRDICQRGTSLTIQCQVDSQVTMMFWYRQQPGQSLTLIATANQGSEATYESGFVIDKFPISRPNLTFSTLTVSNMSPEDSSIYLCSVESVDREAFFGQGTRLTVV.

The rearrangement joins TRBV10-3 to TRBJ1-5; no definite D call. V was shortened by 2 bases and J by 0 bases, with 8 bases between the two germline ends. The CDR3 extends over 15 amino acids. The germline gives CDR1 ENHRY, CDR2 SYGVKD. CDR3 residues: CAISEIRDSNQPQHF. The CDR3 DNA reads TGTGCCATCAGTGAGATACGTGATAGCAATCAGCCCCAGCATTTT.

V usage is TRBV15 and J usage is TRBJ1-3, with D possibly matching TRBD1 (6 bases). V dropped 0 bases and J dropped 7 bases, with 16 bases sitting between them. CDR3 length equals 16 residues. CDR1 LNHNV and CDR2 YYDKDF come from the germline V gene (reference sequence). CDR3 in amino acids: CATSREPTGRANTIYF. The DNA of the CDR3 is TGTGCCACCAGCAGAGAGCCGACAGGCCGGGCGAACACCATATATTTT.